This entry lists 5 T cell receptor beta chains sequenced from one sample in a study of glioma-infiltrating T cells after dendritic cell vaccination (dated by TCRdb to 2016 to 2018). The time point label for this specimen denotes: after dendritic cell vaccination, including at tumor progression/relapse. The library was obtained by the immunoSEQ multiplex PCR assay. The clones in this table, taken by TCRdb from immuneACCESS, are in-frame only. Not every clone is retained; where verified, under half of the shortfall comes from an unresolved V gene, and the cause of the rest is unknown. The sample table records under 130,000 clones; 90% of these occur just once. The ten largest make up 2.7% of the sample. Source: blood, taken after dendritic cell vaccination. The receptors originated from a human donor with glioblastoma.

As for this clone: One end of the junction is discordant with germline, which a read error may explain. The chain combines TRBV18 with TRBJ1-2; 7 bases are a match to TRBD1. The CDR3 covers 13 residues. Germline-derived CDR1 and CDR2 are KGHSH and LQKENI. DNA of the CDR3: TGTGCCAGCTCACCGACAGGGCCCCACAACCACTACTTC. This sequence encodes CASSPTGPHNHYF.

The CDR3, as DNA: TGTGCCAGCAGCAGGGGGACTAGCGGGAGTATCAGGGAGACCCAGTACTTC. It specifies CASSRGTSGSIRETQYF. The chain joins TRBV21-1 to TRBJ2-5; the table calls TRBD2, which could not be checked here. TRBV21-1 is reported as a pseudogene. This CDR3 spans 17 amino acids.

DNA of the CDR3: TGTGCCAGCAGCAGGACAGGGGGCGACGAGCAGTACTTC. Its translation is CASSRTGGDEQYF. The rearrangement links TRBV5-4 to TRBJ2-7; TRBD1 aligns across 11 bases. The length of the CDR3 is 13 residues. Trimming at V came to 4 bases and at J to 5 bases, leaving 2 bases not matched to a gene. Germline CDR1 reads SGHNT; CDR2 reads YYREEE (reference sequence).

The chain employs TRBV18 and TRBJ2-1; maybe TRBD2 (5 bases). This CDR3 comprises 15 residues. Germline CDR1 reads KGHSH; CDR2 reads LQKENI. The ends were cut back, 6 bases at V and 0 bases at J, with 12 bases in the middle. The CDR3 sequence: CASSPGLNSYNEQFF. The CDR3 DNA reads TGTGCCAGCTCGCCCGGACTCAACTCCTACAATGAGCAGTTCTTC.

V is TRBV30 and J is TRBJ1-6, with a tentative D call TRBD1 (5 bases). CDR3 length: 17 residues. The germline CDR1 and CDR2 sequences are GTSNPN and SVGIG (reference sequence). V was shortened by 2 bases and J by 7 bases, with 21 bases between the two germline ends. CDR3 in amino acids: CAWSSARGAAGNSPLHF. CDR3 DNA sequence: TGTGCCTGGAGTTCAGCCCGAGGGGCCGCGGGAAATTCACCCCTCCACTTT.